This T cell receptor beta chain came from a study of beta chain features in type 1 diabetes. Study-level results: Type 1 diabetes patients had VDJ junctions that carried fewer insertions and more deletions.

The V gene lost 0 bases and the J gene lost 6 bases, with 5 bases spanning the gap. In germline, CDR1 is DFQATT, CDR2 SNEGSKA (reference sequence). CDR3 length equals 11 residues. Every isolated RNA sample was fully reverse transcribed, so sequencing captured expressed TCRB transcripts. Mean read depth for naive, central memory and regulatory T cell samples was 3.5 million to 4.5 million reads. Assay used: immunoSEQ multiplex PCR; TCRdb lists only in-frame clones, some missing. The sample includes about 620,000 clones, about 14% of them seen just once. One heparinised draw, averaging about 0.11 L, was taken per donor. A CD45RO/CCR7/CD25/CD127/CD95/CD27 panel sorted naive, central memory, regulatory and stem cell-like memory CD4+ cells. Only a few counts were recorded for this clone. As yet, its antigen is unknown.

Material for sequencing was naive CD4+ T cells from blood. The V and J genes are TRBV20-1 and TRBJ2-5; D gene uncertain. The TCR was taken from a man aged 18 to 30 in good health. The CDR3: CSARDRKTQYF. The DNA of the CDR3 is TGCAGTGCTAGAGACCGAAAGACCCAGTACTTC.